The entry below gives a single TCR beta chain sequence along with its context. Its antigen is not identified. This sample is drawn from a study of shared clonotypes between healthy human individuals. Study observations and caveats: The small donor group covered limited genetic and exposure diversity.

Profiled with immunoSEQ multiplex PCR; TCRdb holds only in-frame clones, not every one. This sample has about 2.1 million clones; about 92% occur once, and the top ten carry about 1.5%. The CDR3 contains 16 residues. Germline V gene data show CDR1 as SGHKS and CDR2 as YYEKEE (reference sequence). V shed 4 bases and J shed 2 bases, with 16 bases lying between them. In the naive CD8 group, cells lacked CD45RO and were positively selected for CCR7, so terminally differentiated effector memory CD45RA+ cells were left out. The V and J genes are TRBV5-5 and TRBJ2-1, with D unclear. Sequences were obtained from naive CD8+ T cells from PBMCs. This receptor was identified in a man between 18 and 35 years old in good health. Some clones in this sample may be carry-over from other donors' samples. CDR3 in DNA: TGTGCCAGCAGCCCGGCCCTGCGGAAGACCTACAATGAGCAGTTCTTC. Protein: CASSPALRKTYNEQFF.